A single sample is the source of the 26 T cell receptor beta chains below, sequenced in a study of T cell changes during pregnancy in multiple sclerosis. Produced via immunoSEQ multiplex PCR; TCRdb's table is partial and in-frame only. Here the sample spans approximately 25,000 clones, more than 75% being singletons. The sequences come from CD4+ T cells from peripheral blood mononuclear cells, collected in the first trimester of pregnancy. These receptors were taken from a female donor in good health, enrolled as a control in a pregnancy study.

Concerning this clone itself: A read error may produce the germline difference seen at one junction end. The chain employs TRBV30 and TRBJ2-1; possible D gene TRBD1, 6 bases. The CDR3 spans 19 residues. Germline CDR1 reads GTSNPN; CDR2 reads SVGIG (reference sequence). In DNA, the CDR3 is TGTGCCTGGAAGCGTAAAGGGGGAGATAGGTTTTTTTTCTACAATGGGCAGTTCTTC. Protein sequence: CAWKRKGGDRFFFYNGQFF.

The chain uses TRBV7-9 and TRBJ2-5; 9 bases are shared with TRBD1. The CDR3 has 15 residues. Losses at the gene ends were 1 base for V and 1 base for J; bases not matched to a gene: 1. The germline V gene has CDR1 SEHNR and CDR2 FQNEAQ (reference sequence). CDR3: CASSLGTGVQETQYF. CDR3 coding DNA: TGTGCCAGCAGCTTAGGGACAGGGGTCCAAGAGACCCAGTACTTC.

The V and J genes are TRBV14 and TRBJ1-1, with D perhaps matching TRBD1 (6 bases). The ends were cut back, 4 bases at V and 10 bases at J, with 13 bases in the middle. CDR1 and CDR2 (germline): SGHDN, FVKESK. The CDR3 length is 12 residues. This chain's CDR3 is CASSPLGAAAFF. The DNA for the CDR3 is TGTGCCAGCAGCCCTCTGGGGGCCGCAGCTTTCTTT.

This chain uses TRBV5-1 with TRBJ2-7, with D unclear. Trimming removed 0 bases from V and 7 bases from J, with 20 bases in between. This CDR3 comprises 16 residues. Germline loops: CDR1 SGHRS, CDR2 YFSETQ. The CDR3 sequence is CASSLGLLPSYDEQYF. The CDR3 bases are TGCGCCAGCAGCTTGGGACTTCTTCCCTCCTACGATGAGCAGTACTTC.

CDR3 in DNA: TGTGCCAGCAGCTTAACTACAGGGGGCATTTCAGACTCCTACAATGAGCAGTTCTTC. Its translation is CASSLTTGGISDSYNEQFF. V is TRBV7-8 and J is TRBJ2-1; 9 nucleotides agree with TRBD1. CDR3 length: 19 amino acids. Looked up from germline, CDR1 is SGHVS and CDR2 is FQNEAQ. Trimming at V came to 2 bases and at J to 0 bases, leaving 11 bases not matched to a gene. Filled out from reference TRBV7-8 and TRBJ2-1, the complete variable domain reads GAGVSQSPRYKVAKRGQDVALRCDPISGHVSLFWYQQALGQGPEFLTYFQNEAQLDKSGLPSDRFFAERPEGSVSTLKIQRTQQEDSAVYLCASSLTTGGISDSYNEQFFGPGTRLTVL.

This CDR3 reads CASSLGGLTKNIQYF. The CDR3 DNA reads as TGTGCCAGCAGTTTGGGGGGGCTTACCAAAAACATTCAGTACTTC. The genes are TRBV28 and TRBJ2-4, with D possibly matching TRBD2 (7 bases). Germline CDR1 MDHEN, CDR2 SYDVKM. This CDR3 contains 15 residues. Trimming left V 3 bases short and J 2 bases short, with 11 bases between.

The chain is built from TRBV28 and TRBJ2-2; TRBD1 might be the D (5 bases). With 8 bases removed from V and 2 bases from J, the gap between germline ends came to 12 bases. This CDR3 region has 14 residues. Germline CDR1 reads MDHEN; CDR2 reads SYDVKM. The CDR3 bases are TGTGCCAGCGTGGAAGGGGCTAACACCGGGGAGCTGTTTTTT. Protein: CASVEGANTGELFF.

Of note for this clone: The sample contains more than one DNA sequence encoding this CDR3. The rearrangement links TRBV19 to TRBJ2-1; tentatively, D is TRBD1 (5 bases). Germline V CDR1 and CDR2: LNHDA, SQIVND (reference sequence). V lost 6 bases and J lost 0, with 12 bases in between. The CDR3 is 15 amino acids. The CDR3 sequence is CASRPDRSSYNEQFF. The DNA of the CDR3 is TGTGCCAGTAGGCCCGACAGAAGCTCCTACAATGAGCAGTTCTTC.

The rearrangement uses TRBV7-9 and TRBJ2-6, with D uncertain. The germline V gene has CDR1 SEHNR and CDR2 FQNEAQ (reference sequence). This CDR3 is built from 13 residues. Trimming took 10 bases from V and 4 from J, leaving 11 bases between them. CDR3 protein: CATLRPGANVLTF. Written as DNA, the CDR3 is TGTGCCACGTTGAGGCCCGGGGCCAACGTCCTGACTTTC.

This clone was recorded a few times. The CDR3 reads CASGQTGGTEAFF. In DNA form, the CDR3 reads TGTGCTAGTGGTCAGACAGGGGGCACTGAAGCTTTCTTT. The chain employs TRBV12-5 and TRBJ1-1; 9 nucleotides align to TRBD1. V gave up 5 bases and J gave up 4 bases; unmatched junction bases: 2. Germline CDR1 reads LGHNT; CDR2 reads FRNRAP. The CDR3 is 13 residues long.

The CDR3 nucleotides read TGTGCCAGCAGCCACGCCTCTCGGGGGGACGGATACAATGAGCAGTTCTTC. Amino acid sequence: CASSHASRGDGYNEQFF. This rearrangement joins TRBV4-2 to TRBJ2-1, with 7 bases lining up with TRBD2. Germline assignment: CDR1 LGHNA and CDR2 YNFKEQ. The CDR3 is 17 amino acids. Trimming removed 3 bases from V and 4 bases from J; junction bases left unmatched: 12.

This clone was picked up one time. V is TRBV10-3 and J is TRBJ2-7, with TRBD1 as a possible D gene (5 bases). This CDR3 contains 12 residues. The germline gives CDR1 ENHRY, CDR2 SYGVKD. V lost 6 bases and J 7 bases, leaving 13 bases between the germline ends. CDR3 sequence (DNA): TGTGCCATCAGAGATCAAAACAGGGAGCAGTACTTC. Its translation: CAIRDQNREQYF.

The gene calls are TRBV5-4 and TRBJ2-1, with 7 bases that match TRBD1. This CDR3 has 15 residues. V dropped 2 bases and J dropped 4; count of bases not matched to a gene: 6. The germline V gene encodes CDR1 SGHNT and CDR2 YYREEE (reference sequence). DNA of the CDR3: TGTGCCAGCAGCTTAAGGGACAGTTTTTACAATGAGCAGTTCTTC. Its protein product is CASSLRDSFYNEQFF.

The chain has TRBV30 and TRBJ2-7; no clear D gene. Germline assignment: CDR1 GTSNPN and CDR2 SVGIG (reference sequence). This CDR3 is 12 amino acids long. Trimming shortened V by 0 bases and J by 7 bases, and 10 bases separated the two germline ends. The CDR3 here is CAWSVQVKEQYF. CDR3 in DNA: TGTGCCTGGAGTGTACAAGTGAAGGAGCAGTACTTC. The full variable domain, rest sourced from reference TRBV30 and TRBJ2-7, is SQTIHQWPATLVQPVGSPLSLECTVEGTSNPNLYWYRQAAGRGLQLLFYSVGIGQISSEVPQNLSASRPQDRQFILSSKKLLLSDSGFYLCAWSVQVKEQYFGPGTRLTVT.

This rearrangement joins TRBV2 to TRBJ2-5; 11 nucleotides align to TRBD2. The CDR3 totals 15 residues. The ends lost 5 bases at V and 1 base at J; junction bases unmatched: 3. Germline V gene sequence: CDR1 SNHLY, CDR2 FYNNEI. The CDR3 loop is CASSPGLAVQETQYF. The CDR3 nucleotides read TGTGCCAGCAGTCCGGGACTAGCGGTCCAAGAGACCCAGTACTTC.

The V and J genes are TRBV13 and TRBJ2-4, with TRBD2 matching 7 bases. CDR1 and CDR2 (germline): PRHDT, FYEKMQ (reference sequence). The V gene end was trimmed by 3 bases and the J gene end by 7 bases; junction bases not matched to a gene: 6. This CDR3 region has 14 residues. The CDR3 region has the DNA TGTGCCAGCAGCTTGGTCACGGGAGGTAACATTCAGTACTTC. This sequence encodes CASSLVTGGNIQYF. Using reference TRBV13 and TRBJ2-4 for the parts outside the CDR3, the full variable domain is AAGVIQSPRHLIKEKRETATLKCYPIPRHDTVYWYQQGPGQDPQFLISFYEKMQSDKGSIPDRFSAQQFSDYHSELNMSSLELGDSALYFCASSLVTGGNIQYFGAGTRLSVL.

The V gene is TRBV6-5, the J gene TRBJ1-2; perhaps TRBD1 as D (6 bases). CDR1 and CDR2 from the germline V gene are MNHEY and SVGAGI. This CDR3 spans 13 amino acids. The V end lost 6 bases, the J end lost 7 bases, and 15 bases lay between the germline ends. CDR3 DNA sequence: TGTGCCAGCAGGGAACAGGGCGTGGGTGGCTACACCTTC. It encodes CASREQGVGGYTF.

The chain couples TRBV29-1 to TRBJ1-4; D not certain. The germline V gene encodes CDR1 SQVTM and CDR2 ANQGSEA. Trimming stripped 4 bases from V and 12 bases from J, with 12 bases between. This CDR3 has 11 amino acids. The CDR3 bases are TGCAGCGTTGTGAACGCCGCGGAACTGTTTTTT. This translates into CSVVNAAELFF. The variable domain in full, completed from reference TRBV29-1 and TRBJ1-4, reads SAVISQKPSRDICQRGTSLTIQCQVDSQVTMMFWYRQQPGQSLTLIATANQGSEATYESGFVIDKFPISRPNLTFSTLTVSNMSPEDSSIYLCSVVNAAELFFGSGTQLSVL.

The chain carries TRBV5-1 and TRBJ2-6; D gene unclear. Germline V CDR1 and CDR2: SGHRS, YFSETQ. Trimming left V 1 base short and J 0 bases short, with 11 bases between. The CDR3 runs to 17 residues. The CDR3 DNA reads TGCGCCAGCAGCTTGACGGCAGGTAGCTCTGGGGCCAACGTCCTGACTTTC. It encodes CASSLTAGSSGANVLTF.

The chain carries TRBV28 and TRBJ2-7, with D perhaps TRBD2 (5 bases). Germline V lookup: CDR1 MDHEN, CDR2 SYDVKM. This CDR3 has 12 residues. V lost 2 bases to trimming and J lost 5 bases, with 7 bases between them. Written as DNA, the CDR3 is TGTGCCAGCAGTTTAACCGGGGACGAGCAGTACTTC. This gives the protein CASSLTGDEQYF.

The rearrangement uses TRBV4-1 and TRBJ1-4, with 7 positions matching TRBD1. Trimming at V came to 2 bases and at J to 8 bases, leaving 11 bases not matched to a gene. Germline lookup yields CDR1 MGHRA and CDR2 YSYEKL. This CDR3 spans 16 amino acids. CDR3 protein: CASSQQPDRVFEKLFF. CDR3 bases: TGCGCCAGCAGCCAACAGCCAGACAGGGTGTTCGAAAAACTGTTTTTT.

The gene calls are TRBV19 and TRBJ2-1; 9 nucleotides line up with TRBD1. This CDR3 contains 15 residues. The germline V gene encodes CDR1 LNHDA and CDR2 SQIVND (reference sequence). The V and J ends lost 6 bases and 8 bases, in that order; junction bases with no gene match: 11. CDR3 nucleotides: TGTGCCAGTAGGACACGACAGGGGGGTATAGATGAGCAGTTCTTC. Protein product: CASRTRQGGIDEQFF. Combining the CDR3 with reference TRBV19 and TRBJ2-1 gives the whole variable domain DGGITQSPKYLFRKEGQNVTLSCEQNLNHDAMYWYRQDPGQGLRLIYYSQIVNDFQKGDIAEGYSVSREKKESFPLTVTSAQKNPTAFYLCASRTRQGGIDEQFFGPGTRLTVL.

This chain links TRBV6-5 with TRBJ2-3; 10 nucleotides align to TRBD2. V dropped 4 bases and J dropped 4; count of bases not matched to a gene: 8. The CDR3 is 16 residues long. In germline, CDR1 is MNHEY, CDR2 SVGAGI. CDR3 protein: CASSSLGLARADTQYF. The CDR3 DNA follows: TGTGCCAGCAGTTCCTTGGGACTAGCGAGGGCAGATACGCAGTATTTT.

V and J are TRBV19 and TRBJ1-2, with 8 bases aligning to TRBD1. V lost 3 bases, J lost 0 bases, and 6 bases stayed unmatched. Germline assignment: CDR1 LNHDA and CDR2 SQIVND (reference sequence). The CDR3 contains 16 residues. The CDR3 DNA sequence: TGTGCCAGTAGTATGCGGGGACAGGCGACTAACTATGGCTACACCTTC. Amino acid sequence: CASSMRGQATNYGYTF. The full variable domain, with the rest looked up from reference TRBV19 and TRBJ1-2, is DGGITQSPKYLFRKEGQNVTLSCEQNLNHDAMYWYRQDPGQGLRLIYYSQIVNDFQKGDIAEGYSVSREKKESFPLTVTSAQKNPTAFYLCASSMRGQATNYGYTFGSGTRLTVV.

The rearrangement joins TRBV19 to TRBJ1-1; D not certain. This CDR3 comprises 14 residues. V was clipped by 7 bases and J by 4 bases, with 16 bases between them. Per germline, CDR1 LNHDA and CDR2 SQIVND (reference sequence). As DNA, the CDR3 is TGTGCCAGTATAGGAGTTCTACCCTCCACTGAAGCTTTCTTT. Protein product: CASIGVLPSTEAFF.

This chain uses TRBV5-1 with TRBJ1-1; a possible D gene is TRBD1 (5 bases). Germline assignment: CDR1 SGHRS and CDR2 YFSETQ. This CDR3 is built from 14 residues. Trimming removed 0 bases from V and 5 bases from J, with 11 bases in between. In DNA form, the CDR3 reads TGCGCCAGCAGCTTGGCCGGGGGTAGGACTGAAGCTTTCTTT. Protein: CASSLAGGRTEAFF. Drawing the rest from reference TRBV5-1 and TRBJ1-1, the complete variable domain is KAGVTQTPRYLIKTRGQQVTLSCSPISGHRSVSWYQQTPGQGLQFLFEYFSETQRNKGNFPGRFSGRQFSNSRSEMNVSTLELGDSALYLCASSLAGGRTEAFFGQGTRLTVV.